These T cell receptor beta chains were read from a single sample in a study of cytomegalovirus exposure and HLA in healthy donors. Clones were sequenced by immunoSEQ multiplex PCR, and TCRdb holds only the in-frame ones, with some missing. The top ten hold almost 8% of the sample, which has about 240,000 clones, 70% to 90% seen once. What was sequenced was PBMCs. Receptor source: a woman aged 55-75 years in good health and CMV-seropositive. The CDR3 runs from the conserved cysteine through the conserved F or W. The order of the fields is D gene, J gene, V gene, clone size, CDR3 protein, CDR3 DNA. The D gene is left open where the match is weak. Clone size appears in some rows only: once, few, many, or a class for an expanded clone.

TRBD1	TRBJ1-3	TRBV6-6	few	CASIPGGTFMRNTIYF	TGTGCCAGCATTCCAGGGGGCACCTTTATGAGAAACACCATATATTTT
TRBD1	TRBJ2-5	TRBV6-5	once	CASKGTARETQYF	TGTGCCAGCAAAGGGACAGCCCGAGAGACCCAGTACTTC
NA	TRBJ1-1	TRBV19	NA	CASSPPGRLNTEAFF	TGTGCCAGTAGTCCCCCGGGGAGACTGAACACTGAAGCTTTCTTT
NA	TRBJ2-7	TRBV5-1	few	CASSSRYEQYF	TGCGCCAGCAGCTCGCGATACGAGCAGTACTTC
NA	TRBJ2-3	TRBV12-5	NA	CASGLLAPSTDTQYF	TGTGCTAGTGGTTTATTAGCGCCCAGCACAGATACGCAGTATTTT
NA	TRBJ1-1	TRBV28	NA	CASSYTENTEAFF	TGTGCCAGCAGCTACACAGAGAACACTGAAGCTTTCTTT
NA	TRBJ2-6	TRBV28	NA	CATRWANVLTF	TGTGCCACGCGTTGGGCCAACGTCCTGACTTTC
NA	TRBJ1-5	TRBV7-9	NA	CASSPDHRGPQHF	TGTGCCAGCAGCCCAGACCACCGCGGCCCCCAGCATTTT
TRBD2	TRBJ2-5	TRBV4-1	NA	CASSPSGTRFGETQYF	TGCGCCAGCAGCCCATCCGGGACTAGGTTTGGCGAGACCCAGTACTTC
TRBD1	TRBJ1-4	TRBV6-1	NA	CASSNNRGTNEKLFF	TGTGCCAGCAGTAACAACAGGGGGACTAATGAAAAACTGTTTTTT
TRBD1	TRBJ2-7	TRBV9	NA	CASSDQGVSYEQYF	TGTGCCAGCAGCGACCAGGGGGTCTCCTACGAGCAGTACTTC
TRBD1	TRBJ1-5	TRBV5-1	NA	CASSLDRGGGQPQHF	TGCGCCAGCAGCTTGGACAGGGGAGGCGGTCAGCCCCAGCATTTT
TRBD2	TRBJ2-5	TRBV7-2	NA	CASSSYTWEGQETQYF	TGTGCCAGCAGCTCTTATACCTGGGAGGGGCAAGAGACCCAGTACTTC
NA	TRBJ2-1	TRBV5-1	NA	CASSLERGSNEQFF	TGCGCCAGCAGCTTGGAACGGGGTTCAAATGAGCAGTTCTTC
TRBD2	TRBJ2-1	TRBV7-7	NA	CASSPGTSGFYNEQFF	TGTGCCAGCAGCCCGGGGACTAGCGGATTCTACAATGAGCAGTTCTTC
NA	TRBJ2-2	TRBV6-4	once	CASSGGFGELFF	TGTGCCAGCAGTGGGGGCTTCGGGGAGCTGTTTTTT
TRBD1	TRBJ1-5	TRBV28	few	CASSLEGQINQPQHF	TGTGCCAGCAGTTTAGAGGGACAGATCAATCAGCCCCAGCATTTT
TRBD1	TRBJ1-2	TRBV5-1	NA	CASRGDRNGYTF	TGCGCCAGCAGGGGGGACAGGAATGGCTACACCTTC
NA	TRBJ2-3	TRBV9	NA	CASSVARSADTQYF	TGTGCCAGCAGCGTAGCTAGATCGGCAGATACGCAGTATTTT
NA	TRBJ2-1	TRBV6-4	NA	CASSPGVTYNEQFF	TGTGCCAGCAGTCCGGGAGTAACCTACAATGAGCAGTTCTTC
TRBD1	TRBJ2-3	TRBV9	NA	CASSVGTWAGGADTQYF	TGTGCCAGCAGCGTAGGCACGTGGGCAGGGGGTGCAGATACGCAGTATTTT